The source of this T cell receptor beta chain is a study of T cells expressing NK-cell markers. On the study more broadly: From sorted CD3+CD56+NKG2C+, CD3+CD56+NKG2C- and CD3+CD56-NKG2C+ T cells came the TCR beta repertoires.

Germline lookup yields CDR1 MNHNY and CDR2 SVGAGI (reference sequence). The CDR3 contains 12 residues. Libraries used 5'RACE template switching adding universal primer site and UMIs. TCRdb re-called the 5' RACE reads and catalogs CDR3 proteins one per entry, DNA excluded. In total, the table holds about 550,000 distinct CDR3 sequences. General observations from the study: In several donors, dominant CD3+CD56+NKG2C+ clones formed roughly 1.0-7.5% of CD8+ cells.

Worth noting for this clonotype: Its antigen is not known.

This sequence joins TRBV6-6 and TRBJ2-1; absent DNA, TCRdb's TRBD1 call cannot be checked. Sequencing was performed on blood T cells: a sorted CD56 or NKG2C T cell subset, CD4+ or CD8+ T cells, or bulk PBMC T cells (not recorded which). The TCR originated in a young man in good health. CDR3 loop: CASRGDRDEQFF.